The 18 T cell receptor beta chains reported below all come from one sample, sequenced in a study of shared clonotypes between healthy human individuals (dated by TCRdb to 2020 to 2022). The library was built by means of the immunoSEQ multiplex PCR assay. Not all clones reach the TCRdb copy of this immuneACCESS table, which keeps in-frame sequences only. Checked studies attribute under half of the gap to unresolved V genes and leave the rest unexplained. The sample data list hundreds of thousands of clones, and 70% to 80% of these were observed just once. About 13% of the sample belongs to the ten largest clones. The sample was PBMCs. The receptor source for this set is a woman aged 40 to 50 in good health. Some clones in this sample may be carry-over from other donors' samples.

The chain carries TRBV10-1 and TRBJ2-3; D perhaps matches TRBD2 (5 bases). Deletions cut 3 bases from V and 0 bases from J, with 7 bases between. This CDR3 region has 14 residues. Germline V gene lookup returns CDR1 WNHNN and CDR2 SYGVQD (reference sequence). CDR3 sequence reads: CASSDRGSTDTQYF. In DNA, the CDR3 is TGCGCCAGCAGTGACCGGGGAAGCACAGATACGCAGTATTTT.

The chain couples TRBV7-9 to TRBJ1-1, with 9 bases fitting TRBD1. Germline V gene lookup returns CDR1 SEHNR and CDR2 FQNEAQ (reference sequence). The trim removed 2 bases at V and 5 bases at J, leaving 6 bases unmatched. The CDR3 length is 15 residues. The CDR3 DNA is TGTGCCAGCAGCTTATTACAGGGGGCTGGGACTGAAGCTTTCTTT. Its translation: CASSLLQGAGTEAFF.

For this clone: Other DNA sequences from this sample encode an identical CDR3 as well. The chain combines TRBV9 with TRBJ2-1; TRBD2 aligns across 8 bases. With 1 base clipped from V and 5 bases from J, the junction kept 5 bases outside the gene matches. Germline V gene sequence: CDR1 SGDLS, CDR2 YYNGEE. The CDR3 is 15 amino acids. CDR3 bases: TGTGCCAGCAGCGTATCAGGTAGCGGGAACAATGAGCAGTTCTTC. Its translation: CASSVSGSGNNEQFF.

Only one count was recorded for this clone. This chain links TRBV7-2 with TRBJ2-5; unclear D gene. The CDR3 is 14 amino acids. The V end lost 5 bases, the J end lost 2 bases, and 12 bases lay between the germline ends. Germline assignment: CDR1 SGHTA and CDR2 FQGNSA. The CDR3 region is CASSTPGQQETQYF. The CDR3 DNA reads as TGTGCCAGCAGCACCCCCGGGCAGCAAGAGACCCAGTACTTC.

The chain has TRBV28 and TRBJ1-2; TRBD1 agrees at 7 bases. CDR3 length: 14 residues. V gave up 5 bases and J gave up 6 bases; unmatched junction bases: 9. Germline CDR1 reads MDHEN; CDR2 reads SYDVKM. CDR3 nucleotide sequence: TGTGCCAGCAGTACAGACAGGGCGCTGGATGGCTACACCTTC. Amino acid sequence: CASSTDRALDGYTF.

This CDR3 is CASSPGTQFSGNTIYF. CDR3 in DNA: TGTGCCAGCAGTCCCGGGACACAGTTCTCTGGAAACACCATATATTTT. The chain joins TRBV27 to TRBJ1-3; a weak D match, TRBD1 (6 bases). CDR3 size: 16 residues. CDR1 MNHEY and CDR2 SMNVEV come from the germline V gene (reference sequence). Between the trimmed V and J ends, which lost 5 bases and 0 bases, there was a span of 14 bases.

This clone has just a few counts. V is TRBV30 and J is TRBJ2-3; 10 bases match TRBD2. The germline V gene encodes CDR1 GTSNPN and CDR2 SVGIG (reference sequence). V lost 3 bases and J lost 5; bases outside the gene matches: 2. There are 13 residues in the CDR3. For the CDR3, the DNA is TGTGCCTGGAGGCTAGCGGGAGTAGATACGCAGTATTTT. Residues: CAWRLAGVDTQYF.

This chain connects TRBV6-1 to TRBJ1-1; D is possibly TRBD1 (5 bases). The CDR3 covers 12 residues. V lost 7 bases to trimming and J lost 9 bases, with 15 bases between them. Germline V lookup: CDR1 MNHNS, CDR2 SASEGT. CDR3 coding DNA: TGTGCCAGCACCCGGGACGGCCCGCAAGCTTTCTTT. As protein: CASTRDGPQAFF.

In this sample, this clone turned up many times. J is TRBJ1-5 and V is TRBV27; 11 bases agree with TRBD1. Trimming cost V 6 bases and J 2 bases; bases outside gene matches: 3. From germline, CDR1 is MNHEY and CDR2 SMNVEV (reference sequence). The CDR3 has 15 amino acids. CDR3 residues: CASSRGQGGNQPQHF. The DNA for the CDR3 is TGTGCCAGCAGCCGGGGACAGGGGGGCAATCAGCCCCAGCATTTT.

V usage is TRBV11-2 and J usage is TRBJ1-6; D ambiguous. From germline, CDR1 is SGHAT and CDR2 FQNNGV. The CDR3 length is 14 residues. Trimming pared 0 bases from V and 6 bases from J, leaving 6 bases between. The CDR3 DNA reads as TGTGCCAGCAGCTTAGAAGGTGGTAATTCACCCCTCCACTTT. This codes for CASSLEGGNSPLHF.

In its sample, this clone was seen a few times. The chain has TRBV28 and TRBJ1-1, with TRBD1 matching 7 bases. Trimming took 5 bases from V and 1 from J; bases not matched to a gene: 7. The CDR3 contains 15 residues. Germline V gene data show CDR1 as MDHEN and CDR2 as SYDVKM. The CDR3 coding sequence is TGTGCCAGCAGTAGCCCGGACAGGTCGAACACTGAAGCTTTCTTT. Amino acid sequence: CASSSPDRSNTEAFF.

The V call is TRBV19, the J call TRBJ2-5; 8 positions match TRBD2. The CDR3 loop spans 16 amino acids. Trimming took 7 bases from V and 4 from J; bases not matched to a gene: 14. Germline V gene lookup returns CDR1 LNHDA and CDR2 SQIVND (reference sequence). In nucleotides, the CDR3 is TGTGCCAGTACCCCTTTTGAGCGGGAGCGTGGAGAGACCCAGTACTTC. Translation: CASTPFERERGETQYF.

The V call is TRBV20-1, the J call TRBJ1-4; a possible D gene is TRBD1 (6 bases). CDR3 length: 11 residues. Trimming removed 3 bases from V and 14 bases from J, with 13 bases in between. Germline V gene data show CDR1 as DFQATT and CDR2 as SNEGSKA (reference sequence). CDR3 loop: CSARRGVGLFF. The CDR3, as DNA: TGCAGTGCTAGGAGGGGGGTGGGCCTGTTTTTT.

The V gene is TRBV5-4, the J gene TRBJ1-4, with D hard to call. This CDR3 is 15 amino acids long. V was cut by 4 bases and J by 3 bases, with 13 bases left in between. Germline V gene lookup returns CDR1 SGHNT and CDR2 YYREEE (reference sequence). CDR3: CASSPSPGANEKLFF. CDR3 coding DNA: TGTGCCAGCAGCCCCTCCCCGGGTGCTAATGAAAAACTGTTTTTT.

The chain recombines TRBV18 with TRBJ2-1; 9 bases align to TRBD2. V shed 4 bases and J 0 bases; nucleotides not matched to a gene: 1. This CDR3 contains 15 residues. CDR1 is KGHSH and CDR2 is LQKENI in the germline V gene. Here the CDR3 reads CASSLSGSSYNEQFF. CDR3 nucleotides: TGTGCCAGCTCACTTAGCGGGAGCTCCTACAATGAGCAGTTCTTC.

This clone was detected only a few times. The V gene is TRBV10-3, the J gene TRBJ2-3; D unresolved. CDR1 ENHRY and CDR2 SYGVKD come from the germline V gene. V lost 3 bases to trimming and J lost 12 bases, with 13 bases between them. The CDR3 has 12 amino acids. CDR3 protein: CAISDVSVPQYF. The CDR3, as DNA: TGTGCCATCAGTGACGTGAGCGTCCCACAGTATTTT.

The chain has TRBV9 and TRBJ2-7; 12 positions agree with TRBD2. The CDR3 runs to 16 residues. Germline values: CDR1 SGDLS, CDR2 YYNGEE. J lost 5 bases, V lost 4 bases, and 10 bases had no gene match. The CDR3 coding sequence is TGTGCCAGCAGCTCGCGTATGACTAGCGGGGGAAACGAGCAGTACTTC. This gives the protein CASSSRMTSGGNEQYF.

The V call is TRBV10-2, the J call TRBJ1-5, with 7 bases aligning to TRBD1. The CDR3 spans 14 residues. J was trimmed by 0 bases and V by 6 bases; bases with no gene match: 2. Germline V gene sequence: CDR1 WSHSY, CDR2 SAAADI. CDR3 amino acids: CASSDRDSNQPQHF. For the CDR3, the DNA is TGCGCCAGCAGCGACAGGGATAGCAATCAGCCCCAGCATTTT.